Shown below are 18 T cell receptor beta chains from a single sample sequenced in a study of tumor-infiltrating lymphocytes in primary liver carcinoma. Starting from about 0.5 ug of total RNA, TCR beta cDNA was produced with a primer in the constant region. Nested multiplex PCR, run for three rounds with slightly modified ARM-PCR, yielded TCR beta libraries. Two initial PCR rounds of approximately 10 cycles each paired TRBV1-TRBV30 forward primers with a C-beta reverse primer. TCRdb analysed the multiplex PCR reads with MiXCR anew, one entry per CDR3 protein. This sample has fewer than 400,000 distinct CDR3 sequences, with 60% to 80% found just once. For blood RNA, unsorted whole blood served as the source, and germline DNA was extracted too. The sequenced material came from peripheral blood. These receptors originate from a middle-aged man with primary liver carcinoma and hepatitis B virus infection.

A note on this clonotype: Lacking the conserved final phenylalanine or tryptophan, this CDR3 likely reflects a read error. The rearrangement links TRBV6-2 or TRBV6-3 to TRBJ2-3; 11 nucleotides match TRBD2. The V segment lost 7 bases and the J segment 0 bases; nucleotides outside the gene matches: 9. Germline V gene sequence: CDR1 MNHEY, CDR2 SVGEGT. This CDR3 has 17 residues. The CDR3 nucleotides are TGTGCCAGCAATTTACTGGGACTAGCGGTTAGCACAGATACGCAGTATCTT. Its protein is CASNLLGLAVSTDTQYL.

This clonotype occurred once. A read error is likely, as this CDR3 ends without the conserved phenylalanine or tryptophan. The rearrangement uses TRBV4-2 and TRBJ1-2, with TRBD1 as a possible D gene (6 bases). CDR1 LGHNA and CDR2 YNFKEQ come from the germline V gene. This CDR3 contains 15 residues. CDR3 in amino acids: CASSQDRQDPYGYTL. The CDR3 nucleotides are TGCGCCAGTAGCCAAGATCGACAGGACCCCTATGGCTACACCTTA.

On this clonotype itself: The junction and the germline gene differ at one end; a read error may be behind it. Here the CDR3 reads CASGPGPRENSEAFF. The CDR3 nucleotides read TGCGCCAGCGGCCCGGGACCCCGAGAGAACTCTGAAGCTTTCTTT. The V call is TRBV4-3, the J call TRBJ1-1; TRBD1 is a possible D gene (5 bases). Germline CDR1 reads LGHNA; CDR2 reads YSLEER. This CDR3 region has 15 residues.

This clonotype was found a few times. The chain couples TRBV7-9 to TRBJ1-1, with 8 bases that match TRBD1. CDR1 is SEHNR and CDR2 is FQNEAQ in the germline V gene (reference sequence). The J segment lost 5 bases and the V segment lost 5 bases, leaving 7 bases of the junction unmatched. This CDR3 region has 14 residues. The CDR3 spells CASSSGQGETEAFF. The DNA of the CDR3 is TGTGCCAGCAGCAGTGGACAGGGTGAAACTGAAGCTTTCTTT.

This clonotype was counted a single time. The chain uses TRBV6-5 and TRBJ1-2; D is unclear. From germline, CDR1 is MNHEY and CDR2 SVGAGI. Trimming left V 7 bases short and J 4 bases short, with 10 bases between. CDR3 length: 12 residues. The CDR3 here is CASIGRAYGYTF. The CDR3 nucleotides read TGTGCCAGCATTGGAAGGGCCTATGGCTACACCTTC.

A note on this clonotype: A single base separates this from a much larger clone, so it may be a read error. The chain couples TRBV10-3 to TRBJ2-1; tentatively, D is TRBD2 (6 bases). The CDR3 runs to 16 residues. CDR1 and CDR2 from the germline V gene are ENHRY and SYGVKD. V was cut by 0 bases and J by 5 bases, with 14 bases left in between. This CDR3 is CAISESTGGGHNEQFF. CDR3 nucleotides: TGTGCCATCAGTGAGTCCACCGGGGGTGGCCACAATGAGCAGTTCTTC.

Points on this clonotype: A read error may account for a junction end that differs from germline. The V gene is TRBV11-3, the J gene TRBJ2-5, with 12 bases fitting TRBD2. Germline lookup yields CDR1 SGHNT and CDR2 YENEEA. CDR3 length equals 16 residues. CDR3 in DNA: TGTGACAGCAGCTTAGAGGGGACTAGCGGGCAAGAAACCCAGTACTTC. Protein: CDSSLEGTSGQETQYF.

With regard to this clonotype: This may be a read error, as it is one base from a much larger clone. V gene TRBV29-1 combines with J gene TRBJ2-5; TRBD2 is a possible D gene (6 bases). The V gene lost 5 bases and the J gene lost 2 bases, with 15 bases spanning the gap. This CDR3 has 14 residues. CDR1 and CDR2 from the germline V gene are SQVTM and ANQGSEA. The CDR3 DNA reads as TGCAGCGTTTTGGTGGGTGGGGGGCAAGAGACCCAGTACTTC. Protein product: CSVLVGGGQETQYF.

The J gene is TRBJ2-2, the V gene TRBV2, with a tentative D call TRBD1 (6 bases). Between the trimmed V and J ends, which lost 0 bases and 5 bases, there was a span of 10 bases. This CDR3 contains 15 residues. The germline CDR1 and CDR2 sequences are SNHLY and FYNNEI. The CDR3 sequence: CASSEANRVTGELFF. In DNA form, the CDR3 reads TGTGCCAGCAGTGAAGCAAACAGGGTTACCGGGGAGCTGTTTTTT.

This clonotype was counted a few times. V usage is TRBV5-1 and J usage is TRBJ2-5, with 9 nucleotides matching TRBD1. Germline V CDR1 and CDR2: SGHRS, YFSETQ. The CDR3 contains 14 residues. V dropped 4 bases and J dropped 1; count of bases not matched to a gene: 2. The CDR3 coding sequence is TGCGCCAGCAGCGTACAGGGGGCCCAAGAGACCCAGTACTTC. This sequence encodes CASSVQGAQETQYF. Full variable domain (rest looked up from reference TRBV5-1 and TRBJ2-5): KAGVTQTPRYLIKTRGQQVTLSCSPISGHRSVSWYQQTPGQGLQFLFEYFSETQRNKGNFPGRFSGRQFSNSRSEMNVSTLELGDSALYLCASSVQGAQETQYFGPGTRLLVL.

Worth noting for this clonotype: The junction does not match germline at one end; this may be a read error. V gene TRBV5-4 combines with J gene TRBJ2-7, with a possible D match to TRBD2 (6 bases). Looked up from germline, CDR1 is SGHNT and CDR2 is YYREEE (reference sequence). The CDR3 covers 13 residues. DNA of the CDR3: TGTACCAGCAGCATACGGGACTCCTACGAGCAGTACTTT. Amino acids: CTSSIRDSYEQYF.

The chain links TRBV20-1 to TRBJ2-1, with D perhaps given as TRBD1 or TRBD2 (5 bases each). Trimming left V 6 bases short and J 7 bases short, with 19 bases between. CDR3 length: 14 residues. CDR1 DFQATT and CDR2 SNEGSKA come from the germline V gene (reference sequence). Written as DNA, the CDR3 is TGCAGTGCAACCGGGGACCGCCTTGGGAATGAGCAGTTCTTC. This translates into CSATGDRLGNEQFF.

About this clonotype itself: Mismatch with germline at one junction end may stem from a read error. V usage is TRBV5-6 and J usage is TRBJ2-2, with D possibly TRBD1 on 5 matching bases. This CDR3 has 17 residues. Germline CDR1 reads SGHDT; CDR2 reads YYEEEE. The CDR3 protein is CASRLSVRGADTGELFF. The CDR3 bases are TGTGCCAGCCGCTTGTCGGTAAGGGGCGCCGACACCGGGGAGCTGTTTTTT.

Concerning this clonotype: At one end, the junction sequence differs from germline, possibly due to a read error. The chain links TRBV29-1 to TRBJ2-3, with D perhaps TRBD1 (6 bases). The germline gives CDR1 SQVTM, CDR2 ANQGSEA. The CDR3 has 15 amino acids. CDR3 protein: CSVHPRGRGTDTQYF. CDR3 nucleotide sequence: TGCAGCGTCCACCCCAGGGGCCGGGGCACAGATACGCAGTATTTC.

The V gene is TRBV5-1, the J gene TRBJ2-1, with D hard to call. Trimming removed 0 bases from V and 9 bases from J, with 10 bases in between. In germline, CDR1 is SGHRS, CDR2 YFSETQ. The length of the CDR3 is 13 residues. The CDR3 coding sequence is TGCGCCAGCAGCTTGGTGGAACTTGGTGAGCAGTTCTTC. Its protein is CASSLVELGEQFF.

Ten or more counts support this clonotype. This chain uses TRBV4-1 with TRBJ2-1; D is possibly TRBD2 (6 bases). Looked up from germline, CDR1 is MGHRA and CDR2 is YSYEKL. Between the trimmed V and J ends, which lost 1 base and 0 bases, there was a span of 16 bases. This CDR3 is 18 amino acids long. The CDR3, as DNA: TGCGCCAGCAGCCAAGTTAAGTCGGGAGTGAGCTCCTACAATGAGCAGTTCTTC. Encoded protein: CASSQVKSGVSSYNEQFF.

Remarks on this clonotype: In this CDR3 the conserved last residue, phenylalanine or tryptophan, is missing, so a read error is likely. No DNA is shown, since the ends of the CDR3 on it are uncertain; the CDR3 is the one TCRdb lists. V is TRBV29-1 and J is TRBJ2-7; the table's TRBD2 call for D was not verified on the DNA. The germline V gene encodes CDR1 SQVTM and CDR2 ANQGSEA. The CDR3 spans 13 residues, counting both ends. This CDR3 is CSVGGVSTYEQYL.

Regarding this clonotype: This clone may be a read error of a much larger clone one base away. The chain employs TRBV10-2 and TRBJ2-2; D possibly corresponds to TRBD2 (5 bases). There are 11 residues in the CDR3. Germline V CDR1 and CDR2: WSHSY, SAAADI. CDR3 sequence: CASSYIGELLF. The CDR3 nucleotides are TGCGCCAGCAGTTACATCGGGGAGCTGTTATTT.